The 19 T cell receptor beta chains reported below all come from one sample, sequenced in a study of Ad26.COV2.S vaccination and SARS-CoV-2 variants. Produced via immunoSEQ multiplex PCR; TCRdb's table is partial and in-frame only. The sample holds 290,000 or so clones, about 90% seen once. Documented treatment: some 20 received Ad26.COV2.S at low or high dose, single or two shots; about 5 received placebo; per-sample allocation not given. Sampling took place 63 days after the first vaccine or placebo injection. Sequences were derived from peripheral blood, sampled in a trial of Ad26.COV2.S vaccine versus placebo. All receptors derive from a person between 18 and 65 years old who received the Ad26.COV2.S COVID-19 vaccine or a placebo.

The J gene is TRBJ1-2, the V gene TRBV6-1; no clear D. The CDR3 consists of 15 residues. Per germline, CDR1 MNHNS and CDR2 SASEGT. Between the trimmed V and J ends, which lost 3 bases and 4 bases, there was a span of 15 bases. The DNA of the CDR3 is TGTGCCAGCAGTGAGTTCTTTGGTCCTACCTATGGCTACACCTTC. The encoded protein is CASSEFFGPTYGYTF.

The chain has TRBV6-1 and TRBJ1-2; perhaps TRBD1 as D (5 bases). This CDR3 has 13 amino acids. Trimming shortened V by 3 bases and J by 6 bases, and 11 bases separated the two germline ends. Germline values: CDR1 MNHNS, CDR2 SASEGT. DNA of the CDR3: TGTGCCAGCAGTGACATCGGAGGGGATGGCTACACCTTC. The encoded protein is CASSDIGGDGYTF.

Note on this clone: The junction departs from germline at one end; a sequencing error may be responsible. The gene calls are TRBV14 and TRBJ2-1; a possible D gene is TRBD1 (5 bases). CDR3 length: 14 residues. Germline CDR1 SGHDN, CDR2 FVKESK. CDR3 protein: CASSQVQGLPGQIF. In DNA, the CDR3 is TGTGCCAGCAGCCAAGTGCAGGGTTTGCCCGGGCAGATCTTC.

The gene calls are TRBV2 and TRBJ1-2, with a possible D match to TRBD1 (5 bases). Trimming took off 2 bases at V and 2 bases at J, with 21 bases between the two ends. The length of the CDR3 is 18 residues. Germline V gives CDR1 SNHLY, CDR2 FYNNEI. The CDR3 nucleotides read TGTGCCAGCAGTGAATTGGCAGGGAGAACTCTGCCAAACTATGGCTACACCTTC. Its translation is CASSELAGRTLPNYGYTF.

This clone was counted between two and nine times. The chain combines TRBV16 with TRBJ2-6, with D unresolved. The CDR3 covers 17 residues. V shed 0 bases and J shed 0 bases, with 9 bases lying between them. The V gene's germline CDR1 is KGHSY and CDR2 FQNENV. The chain's CDR3 is CASSQSKVLSGANVLTF. For the CDR3, the DNA is TGTGCCAGCAGCCAATCTAAGGTTCTCTCTGGGGCCAACGTCCTGACTTTC. The full variable domain, with the rest looked up from reference TRBV16 and TRBJ2-6, is GEEVAQTPKHLVRGEGQKAKLYCAPIKGHSYVFWYQQVLKNEFKFLISFQNENVFDETGMPKERFSAKCLPNSPCSLEIQATKLEDSAVYFCASSQSKVLSGANVLTFGAGSRLTVL.

This rearrangement joins TRBV6-2 or TRBV6-3 to TRBJ1-2; the D is unclear. CDR1 and CDR2 from the germline V gene are MNHEY and SVGEGT. The CDR3 covers 13 residues. Trimming cost V 6 bases and J 7 bases, with 15 bases left between them. CDR3 sequence reads: CASSLVEPAGYTF. CDR3 nucleotide sequence: TGTGCCAGCAGCCTCGTTGAGCCCGCTGGCTACACCTTC.

The rearrangement links TRBV11-2 to TRBJ1-6, with a possible D match to TRBD1 (5 bases). The germline gives CDR1 SGHAT, CDR2 FQNNGV. Trimming pared 1 base from V and 8 bases from J, leaving 9 bases between. This CDR3 is 14 amino acids long. The CDR3, as DNA: TGTGCCAGCAGCTTAGGGGGACGAGATTCACCCCTCCACTTT. Residues: CASSLGGRDSPLHF.

The rearrangement links TRBV5-4 to TRBJ2-3; D uncertain. V gave up 7 bases and J gave up 2 bases, with 14 bases separating them. Germline CDR1 is SGHNT and CDR2 is YYREEE (reference sequence). The CDR3 has 14 amino acids. CDR3 DNA sequence: TGTGCCAGCCGCCTAGAGAGTACCACAGATACGCAGTATTTT. Protein product: CASRLESTTDTQYF.

The table lists this clone with a count of one. In DNA, the CDR3 is TGCGCCAGCAGCCAAGGGACAACTTACACTGAAGCTTTCTTT. This translates into CASSQGTTYTEAFF. The chain employs TRBV4-3 and TRBJ1-1, with a possible D match to TRBD1 (5 bases). V dropped 1 base and J dropped 3 bases, with 9 bases sitting between them. Germline CDR1 and CDR2: LGHNA and YSLEER. The CDR3 loop spans 14 amino acids.

The genes are TRBV13 and TRBJ2-3, with 15 positions matching TRBD2. The V segment lost 5 bases and the J segment 0 bases; nucleotides outside the gene matches: 12. The CDR3 has 20 residues. The germline V gene encodes CDR1 PRHDT and CDR2 FYEKMQ (reference sequence). CDR3 sequence: CASSPRTSGRGESSTDTQYF. The DNA of the CDR3 is TGTGCCAGCAGCCCACGGACTAGCGGGAGGGGAGAGTCCAGCACAGATACGCAGTATTTT.

The chain uses TRBV5-6 and TRBJ1-3, with D possibly being TRBD1 (6 bases). CDR1 is SGHDT, CDR2 YYEEEE, per germline. This CDR3 contains 17 residues. Trimming stripped 0 bases from V and 4 bases from J, with 17 bases between. DNA of the CDR3: TGTGCCAGCAGCTTGGACAGGGTCTCGGGGTCCGGAAACACCATATATTTT. This sequence encodes CASSLDRVSGSGNTIYF.

This clone was picked up one time. The chain recombines TRBV7-2 with TRBJ1-5; D unclear. Germline V lookup: CDR1 SGHTA, CDR2 FQGNSA. Trimming removed 1 base from V and 7 bases from J, with 11 bases in between. The CDR3 is made up of 14 amino acids. The CDR3 DNA reads TGTGCCAGCAGCTTAGTGACCGAGGACCAGCCCCAGCATTTT. Protein product: CASSLVTEDQPQHF.

This clone occurred a few times. The DNA for the CDR3 is TGTGCCAGCAGAGACGACAGTGTGAACACTGAAGCTTTCTTT. Encoded protein: CASRDDSVNTEAFF. The rearrangement uses TRBV2 and TRBJ1-1; D is possibly TRBD1 (5 bases). This CDR3 comprises 14 residues. V dropped 6 bases and J dropped 0 bases, with 11 bases sitting between them. Germline assignment: CDR1 SNHLY and CDR2 FYNNEI.

The V call is TRBV3-1 (or the pseudogene TRBV3-2), the J call TRBJ2-1, with TRBD1 identical over 10 bases. Germline V lookup: CDR1 LGHDT, CDR2 YNNKEL (reference sequence). V dropped 9 bases and J dropped 5; count of bases not matched to a gene: 4. The CDR3 has 13 residues. The CDR3 DNA follows: TGTGCCAGTCGACAGGGGGCGGACAATGAGCAGTTCTTC. This codes for CASRQGADNEQFF.

The V call is TRBV7-6, the J call TRBJ2-1; D perhaps matches TRBD2 (5 bases). This CDR3 is 15 amino acids long. CDR1 and CDR2 (germline): SGHVS, FNYEAQ. V lost 5 bases, J lost 0 bases, and 11 bases lay in between. The CDR3, as DNA: TGTGCCAGCAGCGCCGACGGGGTCTCCTACAATGAGCAGTTCTTC. Its translation is CASSADGVSYNEQFF.

This chain uses TRBV30 with TRBJ2-2; D is perhaps TRBD1 (5 bases). Looked up from germline, CDR1 is GTSNPN and CDR2 is SVGIG (reference sequence). The ends were cut back, 3 bases at V and 4 bases at J, with 9 bases in the middle. The CDR3 length is 13 residues. CDR3 DNA sequence: TGTGCCTGGAGGAGACAGATCACCGGGGAGCTGTTTTTT. Its protein is CAWRRQITGELFF.

The chain links TRBV27 to TRBJ2-1; D is perhaps TRBD1 or TRBD2 (5 bases each). The CDR3 covers 15 residues. V lost 4 bases to trimming and J lost 2 bases, with 12 bases between them. Per germline, CDR1 MNHEY and CDR2 SMNVEV (reference sequence). CDR3: CASSYSVGAYNEQFF. For the CDR3, the DNA is TGTGCCAGCAGTTACTCGGTGGGGGCCTACAATGAGCAGTTCTTC.

The chain joins TRBV14 to TRBJ1-2, with 12 nucleotides matching TRBD1. Germline CDR1 is SGHDN and CDR2 is FVKESK. CDR3 length: 15 residues. The V gene end was trimmed by 3 bases and the J gene end by 5 bases; junction bases not matched to a gene: 4. CDR3 coding DNA: TGTGCCAGCAGCCATGGGACAGGGGGCCCGTATGGCTACACCTTC. Translating it yields CASSHGTGGPYGYTF.

The chain has TRBV27 and TRBJ2-7; no clear D gene. CDR3 length: 17 amino acids. V lost 3 bases, J lost 2 bases, and 20 bases lay in between. Looked up from germline, CDR1 is MNHEY and CDR2 is SMNVEV (reference sequence). CDR3 amino acids: CASSFTADTPAPYEQYF. DNA for the CDR3: TGTGCCAGCAGTTTTACGGCAGACACCCCGGCCCCCTACGAGCAGTACTTC.